This TCR beta chain was sequenced for a study of CD8+ T cells in alopecia areata. Treatment here: oral pan-JAK inhibitor, 5-10 mg twice daily. Concerning this clone: The antigen is not known.

Study outcomes and limitations: Scalp clonality, together with expanded CD8+ clones among the top 100, fell significantly with tofacitinib.

This CDR3 region has 14 residues. V lost 3 bases and J 5 bases, leaving 13 bases between the germline ends. Germline CDR1 is SGHTA and CDR2 is FQGNSA. After isolation, RNA underwent reverse transcription to generate cDNA as the sequencing template. Only in-frame clones appear in the TCRdb table, and some are missing; sequencing was by immunoSEQ multiplex PCR. The sample holds over 200,000 clones, 64% seen once. Sample: CD4+ T cells sorted from blood, taken at week 4, from a patient treated with tofacitinib. The V and J genes are TRBV7-2 and TRBJ2-5, with TRBD1 as a possible D gene (5 bases). The receptor's source is a human donor with alopecia areata. The DNA of the CDR3 is TGTGCCAGCAGCTTCGTACCAGGGTTGGAGACCCAGTACTTC. Its translation is CASSFVPGLETQYF.